Each of the 13 T cell receptor beta chains below was sequenced from the same sample in a study of cytomegalovirus exposure and HLA in healthy donors. The primer mix had 60 Vbeta and 13 Jbeta primers. The method was immunoSEQ multiplex PCR; TCRdb's version includes in-frame clones alone and lacks a portion of them. The sample yields about 150,000 clones, almost 75% seen once. The sequencing sample was made of PBMCs. The receptors originated from a woman younger than 35 in good health and CMV-seropositive.

This clone occurred a few times. V is TRBV6-1 and J is TRBJ2-7; D perhaps matches TRBD2 (5 bases). This CDR3 region has 15 residues. Trimming took 1 base from V and 1 from J, leaving 11 bases between them. Germline-derived CDR1 and CDR2 are MNHNS and SASEGT. The CDR3 sequence: CASSEVLSGSYEQYF. CDR3 nucleotides: TGTGCCAGCAGTGAAGTTTTATCGGGATCCTACGAGCAGTACTTC.

The gene calls are TRBV19 and TRBJ2-7; tentative D call: TRBD1 (6 bases). V was shortened by 3 bases and J by 2 bases, with 11 bases between the two germline ends. From germline, CDR1 is LNHDA and CDR2 SQIVND (reference sequence). The CDR3 sequence is 14 residues long. As DNA, the CDR3 is TGTGCCAGTAGTATCGCACAGGGAACCTACGAGCAGTACTTC. Amino acids: CASSIAQGTYEQYF.

The rearrangement uses TRBV4-3 and TRBJ1-1; no reliable D call. V shed 0 bases and J shed 1 base, with 6 bases lying between them. Germline loops: CDR1 LGHNA, CDR2 YSLEER. The CDR3 contains 14 residues. CDR3 in DNA: TGCGCCAGCAGCCAAGACGCCAGGAACACTGAAGCTTTCTTT. It yields the protein CASSQDARNTEAFF.

In its sample, this clone was seen once. Other DNA sequences of this sample code for an identical CDR3. The V and J genes are TRBV27 and TRBJ1-1; 8 bases map to TRBD1. The CDR3 is made up of 14 amino acids. Germline V gene data show CDR1 as MNHEY and CDR2 as SMNVEV (reference sequence). With 2 bases clipped from V and 2 bases from J, the junction kept 1 base outside the gene matches. CDR3 loop: CASSLTGGNTEAFF. In nucleotides, the CDR3 is TGTGCCAGCAGTTTAACAGGGGGTAACACTGAAGCTTTCTTT.

This clone was detected a few times. The chain has TRBV6-1 and TRBJ2-5; the D gene is possibly TRBD1 (5 bases). The CDR3 is 17 amino acids. Germline lookup yields CDR1 MNHNS and CDR2 SASEGT. The V and J ends lost 1 base and 3 bases respectively, with 18 bases between them. CDR3 sequence: CASSEVSPRRREETQYF. CDR3 nucleotides: TGTGCCAGCAGTGAAGTTTCCCCGAGACGCAGGGAAGAGACCCAGTACTTC.

This clone was seen more than once but under ten times. This chain connects TRBV4-3 to TRBJ1-4; 8 bases are shared with TRBD1. V lost 4 bases to trimming and J lost 8 bases; unmatched junction nucleotides: 6. Germline CDR1 and CDR2: LGHNA and YSLEER. The CDR3 covers 14 residues. CDR3 sequence: CASSLGQGREKLFF. CDR3 coding DNA: TGCGCCAGCAGCCTAGGACAGGGACGAGAAAAACTGTTTTTT.

CDR3 in amino acids: CASSFLGSETEAFF. CDR3 bases: TGTGCCAGCAGCTTTCTAGGTTCGGAGACTGAAGCTTTCTTT. The V gene is TRBV7-9, the J gene TRBJ1-1; unclear D gene. V lost 3 bases and J 5 bases, leaving 13 bases between the germline ends. The length of the CDR3 is 14 residues. The germline V gene encodes CDR1 SEHNR and CDR2 FQNEAQ (reference sequence).

This clone was counted only a few times. The chain combines TRBV30 with TRBJ1-1; no clear D. The V end lost 3 bases, the J end lost 5 bases, and 13 bases lay between the germline ends. Germline CDR1 and CDR2: GTSNPN and SVGIG (reference sequence). The CDR3 has 13 amino acids. Written as DNA, the CDR3 is TGTGCCTGGAGCCTAAATTCGGGTACTGAAGCTTTCTTT. Translation: CAWSLNSGTEAFF.

The chain links TRBV7-9 to TRBJ2-3; D gene ambiguous. Germline-derived CDR1 and CDR2 are SEHNR and FQNEAQ (reference sequence). The CDR3 has 11 amino acids. Deletions cut 6 bases from V and 3 bases from J, with 4 bases between. In DNA, the CDR3 is TGTGCCAGCAGAATAACAGATACGCAGTATTTT. Translating gives CASRITDTQYF.

This chain links TRBV30 with TRBJ1-6; no clear D gene. V was shortened by 4 bases and J by 7 bases, with 11 bases between the two germline ends. Germline loops: CDR1 GTSNPN, CDR2 SVGIG (reference sequence). The CDR3 is made up of 13 amino acids. The CDR3 loop is CAWMKERNSPLHF. The DNA of the CDR3 is TGTGCCTGGATGAAAGAACGGAATTCACCCCTCCACTTT.

The V call is TRBV6-1, the J call TRBJ1-2; no definite D call. There are 13 residues in the CDR3. Per the germline V gene, CDR1 is MNHNS and CDR2 is SASEGT. V dropped 2 bases and J dropped 4 bases, with 8 bases sitting between them. The CDR3 is CASSEIGSYGYTF. DNA of the CDR3: TGTGCCAGCAGTGAAATAGGGAGCTATGGCTACACCTTC.

V is TRBV5-4 and J is TRBJ1-2; 8 nucleotides align to TRBD1. Unmatched junction bases numbered 1, after V lost 2 bases and J lost 4 bases. The CDR3 extends over 13 amino acids. In germline, CDR1 is SGHNT, CDR2 YYREEE (reference sequence). The DNA of the CDR3 is TGTGCCAGCAGCTTAGGGACAGGCTATGGCTACACCTTC. It yields the protein CASSLGTGYGYTF.

This chain links TRBV12-5 with TRBJ2-7; D possibly corresponds to TRBD1 (5 bases). The ends were cut back, 3 bases at V and 2 bases at J, with 17 bases in the middle. Germline CDR1 reads LGHNT; CDR2 reads FRNRAP. The CDR3 extends over 16 amino acids. CDR3 coding DNA: TGTGCTAGTGGTTTAACTCGGACAAATTCCACCTACGAGCAGTACTTC. Protein: CASGLTRTNSTYEQYF.